The 7 T cell receptor beta chains presented below share a single source sample, sequenced in a study of naive and memory T cell subsets. Both TRBC1 and TRBC2 were covered by a beta constant-region primer of two equimolar oligonucleotides. Using its own MiXCR run on the UMI-ligation and nested PCR reads, TCRdb lists one record per CDR3 protein. The sample records approximately 85,000 distinct CDR3 sequences, approximately 6.5% being singletons. The sequenced sample consisted of central memory CD4+ T cells from blood. The receptors here all came from a human donor in good health.

A note on this clonotype: This may be a read error: a much more frequent sequence differs by one nucleotide. J is TRBJ1-4 and V is TRBV7-2, with a weak D call TRBD1 (5 bases). Trimming shortened V by 4 bases and J by 7 bases, and 19 bases separated the two germline ends. This CDR3 has 16 residues. Germline V CDR1 and CDR2: SGHTA, FQGNSA. CDR3 in amino acids: CASSSTSTRAREKLFF. The CDR3 coding sequence is TGTGCCAGCAGCTCAACGTCTACCAGGGCCCGTGAAAAACTGTTTTTT.

This clonotype was observed at least ten times. The chain has TRBV11-2 and TRBJ2-5; TRBD1 matches 8 bases. Germline V CDR1 and CDR2: SGHAT, FQNNGV. The V and J ends lost 4 bases and 4 bases, in that order; junction bases with no gene match: 8. The CDR3 spans 15 residues. The CDR3 sequence: CASSSPRTGTETQYF. DNA of the CDR3: TGTGCCAGCAGCTCCCCCCGGACAGGGACAGAGACCCAGTACTTC.

This clonotype showed up many times. The chain links TRBV7-3 to TRBJ1-1; no reliable D call. Germline assignment: CDR1 SGHTA and CDR2 FQGTGA. This CDR3 has 15 residues. Trimming removed 2 bases at V and 5 bases at J, with 15 bases between. The CDR3 loop reads CASSLYGRFPTEAFF. The CDR3 nucleotides are TGTGCCAGCAGCTTATATGGCAGGTTCCCTACTGAAGCTTTCTTT.

This clonotype has a handful of counts. The chain carries TRBV20-1 and TRBJ1-2; TRBD1 is a possible D gene (5 bases). The germline gives CDR1 DFQATT, CDR2 SNEGSKA (reference sequence). The CDR3 is made up of 12 amino acids. V dropped 6 bases and J dropped 1 base, with 9 bases sitting between them. CDR3 in amino acids: CSAGGGNYGYTF. The CDR3 region has the DNA TGCAGTGCCGGTGGGGGTAACTATGGCTACACCTTC.

This clonotype was observed a handful of times. The CDR3 coding sequence is TGTGCCAGTAGTCAATCCGGGGGGCGCAATGAAAAACTGTTTTTT. The encoded protein is CASSQSGGRNEKLFF. The V call is TRBV6-5, the J call TRBJ1-4, with a possible D match to TRBD1 (6 bases). Per germline, CDR1 MNHEY and CDR2 SVGAGI. V was trimmed by 9 bases and J by 5 bases, leaving 19 bases between them. The CDR3 spans 15 residues.

The chain joins TRBV7-2 to TRBJ2-3; possibly TRBD1 or TRBD2 for D (6 bases each). The CDR3 extends over 16 amino acids. V was cut by 5 bases and J by 2 bases, with 17 bases left in between. The germline CDR1 and CDR2 sequences are SGHTA and FQGNSA. This CDR3 reads CASSKSPGGFTDTQYF. CDR3 nucleotides: TGTGCCAGCAGCAAAAGCCCCGGGGGCTTCACAGATACGCAGTATTTT. The complete variable domain, with remaining parts taken from reference TRBV7-2 and TRBJ2-3, reads GAGVSQSPSNKVTEKGKDVELRCDPISGHTALYWYRQSLGQGLEFLIYFQGNSAPDKSGLPSDRFSAERTGGSVSTLTIQRTQQEDSAVYLCASSKSPGGFTDTQYFGPGTRLTVL.

The sample holds many counts of this clonotype. This chain joins TRBV14 and TRBJ1-1; unclear D gene. Between the trimmed V and J ends, which lost 6 bases and 13 bases, there was a span of 15 bases. The V gene's germline CDR1 is SGHDN and CDR2 FVKESK. The CDR3 length is 11 residues. CDR3 residues: CASSHGVEVFF. CDR3 coding DNA: TGTGCCAGCAGTCACGGGGTTGAGGTTTTCTTT.